Listed below are T cell receptor beta chains from one sample, sequenced in a study of shared clonotypes between healthy human individuals. Assay used: immunoSEQ multiplex PCR; TCRdb lists only in-frame clones, some missing. The repertoire holds 2 million to 2.5 million clones, with about 93% as singletons. Material: naive CD8+ T cells from PBMCs. Receptor source: a man in his late teens or twenties in good health. Some clones in this sample may be carry-over from other donors' samples. Both conserved end residues are part of each CDR3. Fields, in order: D gene, clone size, V gene, J gene, CDR3 DNA, CDR3 protein. D genes are given only for firm matches. Clone size is given for some rows only: seen once, a few or many times, or a class if the clone is expanded.

d_gene: .
abundance: .
v_gene: TRBV2
j_gene: TRBJ1-1
CDR3nt: TGTGCCAGTAGCGCAGGTAACACTGAAGCTTTCTTT
CDR3aa: CASSAGNTEAFF

d_gene: .
abundance: .
v_gene: TRBV7-2
j_gene: TRBJ1-5
CDR3nt: TGTGCCAGCAGCCTCGGTGTGGGGAAAGCCGGTAGCAATCAGCCCCAGCATTTT
CDR3aa: CASSLGVGKAGSNQPQHF

d_gene: .
abundance: .
v_gene: TRBV7-2
j_gene: TRBJ2-7
CDR3nt: TGTGCCAGCAGCTTGAGGACAGTAACCGAGCAGTACTTC
CDR3aa: CASSLRTVTEQYF

d_gene: .
abundance: .
v_gene: TRBV7-8
j_gene: TRBJ2-3
CDR3nt: TGTGCCAGCCAAGCAGGTTGGGACTTTGGCACAGATACGCAGTATTTT
CDR3aa: CASQAGWDFGTDTQYF

d_gene: .
abundance: .
v_gene: TRBV5-6
j_gene: TRBJ2-1
CDR3nt: TGTGCCAGCAGCTTGGAATGGGCCTACAATGAGCAGTTCTTC
CDR3aa: CASSLEWAYNEQFF

d_gene: .
abundance: .
v_gene: TRBV19
j_gene: TRBJ1-1
CDR3nt: TGTGCCAGCAGAAAGCCACAGGTTGAAGCTTTCTTT
CDR3aa: CASRKPQVEAFF

d_gene: TRBD2
abundance: once
v_gene: TRBV28
j_gene: TRBJ2-7
CDR3nt: TGTGCCAGCAGTTTGATGGCTAGCGGATCCTACGAGCAGTACTTC
CDR3aa: CASSLMASGSYEQYF

d_gene: TRBD2
abundance: .
v_gene: TRBV6-5
j_gene: TRBJ2-3
CDR3nt: TGTGCCAGCAGATTGCTAGCGGGAATGCCAGATACGCAGTATTTT
CDR3aa: CASRLLAGMPDTQYF

d_gene: .
abundance: .
v_gene: TRBV28
j_gene: TRBJ1-4
CDR3nt: TGTGCCAGCAACCCTACCGGGGGCTGGGATGAAAAACTGTTTTTT
CDR3aa: CASNPTGGWDEKLFF

d_gene: .
abundance: once
v_gene: TRBV9
j_gene: TRBJ1-3
CDR3nt: TGTGCCAGCAGCGGGGGGCTGACATCGGGTGGAAACACCATATATTTT
CDR3aa: CASSGGLTSGGNTIYF

d_gene: TRBD1
abundance: .
v_gene: TRBV7-3
j_gene: TRBJ2-1
CDR3nt: TGTGCCAGCAGCTTCCGGACAGGGGGACATGAGCAGTTCTTC
CDR3aa: CASSFRTGGHEQFF

d_gene: TRBD1
abundance: .
v_gene: TRBV7-9
j_gene: TRBJ2-1
CDR3nt: TGTGCCAGCAGCTTAGATCCGGGACAGGGCGCCAATGAGCAGTTCTTC
CDR3aa: CASSLDPGQGANEQFF

d_gene: .
abundance: .
v_gene: TRBV7-9
j_gene: TRBJ1-6
CDR3nt: TGTGCCAGCAGCACACTAGATTCACCCCTCCACTTT
CDR3aa: CASSTLDSPLHF

d_gene: .
abundance: .
v_gene: TRBV27
j_gene: TRBJ2-2
CDR3nt: TGTGCCAGCAGTGGCGATGTCGGGGAGCTGTTTTTT
CDR3aa: CASSGDVGELFF

d_gene: TRBD1
abundance: .
v_gene: TRBV29-1
j_gene: TRBJ2-7
CDR3nt: TGCAGCGTCGGGACAGGAGCCACCTACGAGCAGTACTTC
CDR3aa: CSVGTGATYEQYF

d_gene: .
abundance: once
v_gene: TRBV7-9
j_gene: TRBJ1-1
CDR3nt: TGTGCCAGCAGCCTATCCTCGGGACCTCAGAGGGACACTGAAGCTTTCTTT
CDR3aa: CASSLSSGPQRDTEAFF

d_gene: .
abundance: .
v_gene: TRBV11-2
j_gene: TRBJ2-7
CDR3nt: TGTGCCAGCAGCTCGGGACTGTCCTACGAGCAGTACTTC
CDR3aa: CASSSGLSYEQYF

d_gene: .
abundance: .
v_gene: TRBV5-8
j_gene: TRBJ2-7
CDR3nt: TGTGCCAGCAGCCCCCCGACCGACACCTACGAGCAGTACTTC
CDR3aa: CASSPPTDTYEQYF

d_gene: .
abundance: .
v_gene: TRBV5-1
j_gene: TRBJ2-2
CDR3nt: TGCGCCAGCAGCTTGGGTCCCGCGAACACCGGGGAGCTGTTTTTT
CDR3aa: CASSLGPANTGELFF

d_gene: TRBD2
abundance: .
v_gene: TRBV27
j_gene: TRBJ2-5
CDR3nt: TGTGCCAGCAGGGGGTGGAGTAGCGGGGCCCTCCAAGAGACCCAGTACTTC
CDR3aa: CASRGWSSGALQETQYF

d_gene: .
abundance: .
v_gene: TRBV9
j_gene: TRBJ2-7
CDR3nt: TGTGCCAGCAGCGCGGGGAGACTAGGGGGGAACGAGCAGTACTTC
CDR3aa: CASSAGRLGGNEQYF

d_gene: .
abundance: .
v_gene: TRBV5-4
j_gene: TRBJ2-7
CDR3nt: TGTGCCAGCAGCTTGGGCCCCCGCGACGAGCAGTACTTC
CDR3aa: CASSLGPRDEQYF

d_gene: .
abundance: .
v_gene: TRBV6-1
j_gene: TRBJ1-1
CDR3nt: TGTGCCAGCAGTGACAGGGGCACTGAAGCTTTCTTT
CDR3aa: CASSDRGTEAFF

d_gene: .
abundance: .
v_gene: TRBV7-6
j_gene: TRBJ2-3
CDR3nt: TGTGCCAGCAGCTTAGGAGGACAGCTTACAGATACGCAGTATTTT
CDR3aa: CASSLGGQLTDTQYF

d_gene: .
abundance: .
v_gene: TRBV7-9
j_gene: TRBJ1-2
CDR3nt: TGTGCCGGTACCCAGGGTGCTAACTATGGCTACACCTTC
CDR3aa: CAGTQGANYGYTF

d_gene: .
abundance: .
v_gene: TRBV15
j_gene: TRBJ1-4
CDR3nt: TGTGCCACCAGCAGAGTACCGGCAACTAATGAAAAACTGTTTTTT
CDR3aa: CATSRVPATNEKLFF

d_gene: TRBD1
abundance: .
v_gene: TRBV13
j_gene: TRBJ1-5
CDR3nt: TGTGCCAGCAGCCAATCCGGGACAGGGGTTTCCCAGCATTTT
CDR3aa: CASSQSGTGVSQHF

d_gene: TRBD2
abundance: .
v_gene: TRBV29-1
j_gene: TRBJ2-1
CDR3nt: TGCAGCGTTGAAGGACTAGCGGGGGCCCCCTACAATGAGCAGTTCTTC
CDR3aa: CSVEGLAGAPYNEQFF

d_gene: .
abundance: .
v_gene: TRBV7-6
j_gene: TRBJ2-3
CDR3nt: TGTGCCAGCAGCTTAGAAGGGCCGGTACTTGGAACGCAGTATTTT
CDR3aa: CASSLEGPVLGTQYF

d_gene: .
abundance: .
v_gene: TRBV28
j_gene: TRBJ2-7
CDR3nt: TGTGCCAGCAGTTTTTCAGGATTAATCTACGAGCAGTACTTC
CDR3aa: CASSFSGLIYEQYF

d_gene: .
abundance: .
v_gene: TRBV2
j_gene: TRBJ1-1
CDR3nt: TGTGCCAGCAGACAGGTCGGAACTGAAGCTTTCTTT
CDR3aa: CASRQVGTEAFF

d_gene: .
abundance: .
v_gene: TRBV7-8
j_gene: TRBJ2-2
CDR3nt: TGTGCCAGCAGCTTTAGTGGCACCGGGGAGCTGTTTTTT
CDR3aa: CASSFSGTGELFF

d_gene: TRBD1
abundance: .
v_gene: TRBV7-9
j_gene: TRBJ2-7
CDR3nt: TGTGCCAGCAGCCCAGACCGGGACAGGGCCTTTGGGGAGCAGTACTTC
CDR3aa: CASSPDRDRAFGEQYF

d_gene: TRBD1
abundance: .
v_gene: TRBV27
j_gene: TRBJ2-7
CDR3nt: TGTGCCAGCGGCCCTCGGACAGGCATCTCCTACGAGCAGTACTTC
CDR3aa: CASGPRTGISYEQYF

d_gene: TRBD2
abundance: .
v_gene: TRBV6-5
j_gene: TRBJ2-7
CDR3nt: TGTGCCACCAGGACTAGCGGGAGTTTCTACGAGCAGTACTTC
CDR3aa: CATRTSGSFYEQYF

d_gene: .
abundance: .
v_gene: TRBV7-9
j_gene: TRBJ1-2
CDR3nt: TGTGCCAGCAGCTCCCCAGCGGGCGCAGGCTATGGCTACACCTTC
CDR3aa: CASSSPAGAGYGYTF

d_gene: .
abundance: .
v_gene: TRBV5-1
j_gene: TRBJ2-7
CDR3nt: TGCGCCAGCATTGGGGGGGCCAACGAGCAGTACTTC
CDR3aa: CASIGGANEQYF

d_gene: .
abundance: .
v_gene: TRBV4-1
j_gene: TRBJ1-1
CDR3nt: TGCGCCAGCAGCCCCCGGACGGGGAACACTGAAGCTTTCTTT
CDR3aa: CASSPRTGNTEAFF

d_gene: .
abundance: .
v_gene: TRBV4-1
j_gene: TRBJ2-7
CDR3nt: TGCGCCAGCAGCCAAGATTTTACGTTGGTGTACGAGCAGTACTTC
CDR3aa: CASSQDFTLVYEQYF